Listed below are T cell receptor beta chains from one sample, sequenced in a study of CD8 T cells in ankylosing spondylitis. TCRdb reanalysed the 5' RACE reads using MiXCR and keeps one entry per CDR3 protein. Of under 250,000 distinct CDR3 sequences listed, roughly 25% were seen once; the top ten hold around 6.3%. The material sequenced was blood, either unsorted or a sorted T cell fraction (not recorded which). Receptors originate from a male donor with ankylosing spondylitis or in good health (not recorded which). The CDR3 runs from the conserved cysteine through the conserved F or W. A D gene is named only where the DNA matches it firmly. Clone sizes are given selectively: once, few, many, or a class where the clone is expanded.

v_call: TRBV5-5; d_call: .; clone_size: .; j_call: TRBJ2-3; cdr3_aa: CASSLVEGSSTDTQYF; cdr3_nt: TGTGCCAGCAGCTTGGTCGAGGGGTCGAGCACAGATACGCAGTATTTT
v_call: TRBV7-9; d_call: .; clone_size: many; j_call: TRBJ2-2; cdr3_aa: CASSSPQGSGTGELFF; cdr3_nt: TGTGCCAGCAGCTCACCCCAGGGGAGCGGGACCGGGGAGCTGTTTTTT
v_call: TRBV20-1; d_call: TRBD2; clone_size: .; j_call: TRBJ2-5; cdr3_aa: CSARKREGRRETQYF; cdr3_nt: TGCAGTGCTAGGAAGCGGGAGGGCCGGAGGGAGACCCAGTACTTC
v_call: TRBV6-1; d_call: .; clone_size: many; j_call: TRBJ2-7; cdr3_aa: CASRPGLISYEQYF; cdr3_nt: TGTGCCAGCAGGCCCGGACTAATCTCCTACGAGCAGTACTTC
v_call: TRBV29-1; d_call: .; clone_size: many; j_call: TRBJ1-1; cdr3_aa: CSVRRGTEAFF; cdr3_nt: TGCAGCGTCCGCAGGGGCACTGAAGCTTTCTTT
v_call: TRBV5-6; d_call: .; clone_size: many; j_call: TRBJ2-2; cdr3_aa: CASSYFEAGELFF; cdr3_nt: TGTGCCAGCAGTTATTTTGAGGCCGGGGAGCTGTTTTTT
v_call: TRBV29-1; d_call: .; clone_size: once; j_call: TRBJ2-2; cdr3_aa: CSVWDRNTGELFF; cdr3_nt: TGCAGCGTGTGGGACCGTAACACCGGGGAGCTGTTTTTT
v_call: TRBV6-5; d_call: .; clone_size: many; j_call: TRBJ2-3; cdr3_aa: CASSYSMLQATDTQYF; cdr3_nt: TGTGCCAGCAGTTACTCGATGCTCCAGGCCACAGATACGCAGTATTTT
v_call: TRBV6-5; d_call: .; clone_size: .; j_call: TRBJ1-1; cdr3_aa: CASRLGTQNTEAFF; cdr3_nt: TGTGCCAGCAGACTCGGGACACAGAACACTGAAGCTTTCTTT
v_call: TRBV3-1; d_call: .; clone_size: many; j_call: TRBJ2-3; cdr3_aa: CASSQVWETDTQYF; cdr3_nt: TGTGCCAGCAGCCAAGTGTGGGAGACAGATACGCAGTATTTT
v_call: TRBV3-1; d_call: .; clone_size: .; j_call: TRBJ1-2; cdr3_aa: CASSQGLWGYTF; cdr3_nt: TGTGCCAGCAGCCAAGGGCTTTGGGGCTACACCTTC
v_call: TRBV5-1; d_call: .; clone_size: many; j_call: TRBJ2-1; cdr3_aa: CASSPRPKTDEQFF; cdr3_nt: TGCGCCAGCAGCCCACGCCCGAAAACGGATGAGCAGTTCTTC
v_call: TRBV6-5; d_call: .; clone_size: .; j_call: TRBJ2-1; cdr3_aa: CASSHTNEQFF; cdr3_nt: TGTGCCAGCAGTCACACTAATGAGCAGTTCTTC
v_call: TRBV12-5; d_call: .; clone_size: many; j_call: TRBJ2-7; cdr3_aa: CASGSLGQESSYEQYF; cdr3_nt: TGTGCTAGTGGTTCCCTCGGGCAGGAGAGCTCCTACGAGCAGTACTTC
v_call: TRBV12-3/TRBV12-4; d_call: TRBD1; clone_size: .; j_call: TRBJ1-6; cdr3_aa: CASSPDRTNSPLHF; cdr3_nt: TGTGCCAGCAGTCCGGACAGGACTAATTCACCCCTCCACTTT
v_call: TRBV5-1; d_call: TRBD1; clone_size: many; j_call: TRBJ2-5; cdr3_aa: CASSPSPTGSQETQYF; cdr3_nt: TGCGCCAGCAGCCCGAGTCCGACAGGGAGTCAAGAGACCCAGTACTTC
v_call: TRBV12-3/TRBV12-4; d_call: .; clone_size: .; j_call: TRBJ2-2; cdr3_aa: CASSLGIGNTGELFF; cdr3_nt: TGTGCCAGCAGTTTAGGTATCGGGAACACCGGGGAGCTGTTTTTT
v_call: TRBV12-3/TRBV12-4; d_call: .; clone_size: many; j_call: TRBJ1-6; cdr3_aa: CASSFRRIQNSPLHF; cdr3_nt: TGTGCCAGCAGTTTTCGTCGCATTCAAAATTCACCCCTCCACTTT
v_call: TRBV20-1; d_call: .; clone_size: few; j_call: TRBJ2-7; cdr3_aa: CSALVITQYEQYF; cdr3_nt: TGCAGTGCTCTTGTAATAACTCAGTACGAGCAGTACTTC
v_call: TRBV20-1; d_call: .; clone_size: few; j_call: TRBJ2-7; cdr3_aa: CSAREGTNEQYF; cdr3_nt: TGCAGTGCTAGAGAAGGGACAAACGAGCAGTACTTC
v_call: TRBV20-1; d_call: TRBD1; clone_size: .; j_call: TRBJ1-2; cdr3_aa: CSAKGQPNYGYTF; cdr3_nt: TGCAGTGCAAAGGGACAGCCTAACTATGGCTACACCTTC
v_call: TRBV12-3/TRBV12-4; d_call: TRBD1; clone_size: many; j_call: TRBJ1-5; cdr3_aa: CASSSRTGGVRGNQPQHF; cdr3_nt: TGTGCCAGCAGTTCCCGGACAGGGGGCGTGAGGGGCAATCAGCCCCAGCATTTT
v_call: TRBV4-1; d_call: .; clone_size: .; j_call: TRBJ2-7; cdr3_aa: CASSQDYPTGKGYEQYF; cdr3_nt: TGCGCCAGCAGCCAAGATTATCCCACAGGGAAGGGATACGAGCAGTACTTC
v_call: TRBV29-1; d_call: TRBD1; clone_size: few; j_call: TRBJ2-7; cdr3_aa: CSVEQGAGEQYF; cdr3_nt: TGCAGCGTTGAGCAGGGGGCAGGGGAGCAGTACTTC
v_call: TRBV5-6; d_call: .; clone_size: many; j_call: TRBJ2-5; cdr3_aa: CASSFIAQETQYF; cdr3_nt: TGTGCCAGCAGCTTTATAGCTCAAGAGACCCAGTACTTC
v_call: TRBV5-1; d_call: .; clone_size: many; j_call: TRBJ2-3; cdr3_aa: CASSSLGGEGTDTQYF; cdr3_nt: TGCGCCAGCAGCTCCCTAGGGGGAGAAGGGACAGATACGCAGTATTTT
v_call: TRBV7-9; d_call: .; clone_size: .; j_call: TRBJ2-1; cdr3_aa: CASSPRLVVSYNEQFF; cdr3_nt: TGTGCCAGCAGCCCAAGACTAGTAGTCTCCTACAATGAGCAGTTCTTC
v_call: TRBV25-1; d_call: .; clone_size: .; j_call: TRBJ2-5; cdr3_aa: CASSVAPQETQYF; cdr3_nt: TGTGCCAGCAGTGTGGCGCCTCAAGAGACCCAGTACTTC
v_call: TRBV12-3/TRBV12-4; d_call: TRBD2; clone_size: few; j_call: TRBJ2-1; cdr3_aa: CAITQPGLAGSHYNEQFF; cdr3_nt: TGTGCCATCACCCAACCCGGACTAGCGGGATCTCACTACAATGAGCAGTTCTTC
v_call: TRBV29-1; d_call: TRBD2; clone_size: once; j_call: TRBJ2-3; cdr3_aa: CSVRLAGGVDTQYF; cdr3_nt: TGCAGCGTTCGACTAGCGGGAGGGGTAGATACGCAGTATTTT